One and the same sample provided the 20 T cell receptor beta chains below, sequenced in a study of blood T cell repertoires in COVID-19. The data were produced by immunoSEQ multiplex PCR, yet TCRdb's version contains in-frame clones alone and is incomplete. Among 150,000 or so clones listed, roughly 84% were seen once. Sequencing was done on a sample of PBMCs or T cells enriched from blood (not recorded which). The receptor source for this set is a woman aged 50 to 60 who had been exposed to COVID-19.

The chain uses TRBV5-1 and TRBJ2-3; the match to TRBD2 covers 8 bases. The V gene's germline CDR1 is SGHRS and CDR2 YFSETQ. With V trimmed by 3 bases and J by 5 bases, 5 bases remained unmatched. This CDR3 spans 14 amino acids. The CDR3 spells CASSSGGLGDTQYF. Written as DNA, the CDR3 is TGCGCCAGCAGCTCGGGGGGGCTGGGAGATACGCAGTATTTT.

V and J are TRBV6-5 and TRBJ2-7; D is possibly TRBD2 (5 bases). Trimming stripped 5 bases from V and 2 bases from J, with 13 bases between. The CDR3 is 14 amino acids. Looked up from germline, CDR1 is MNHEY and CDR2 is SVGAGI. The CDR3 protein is CASSQLGETYEQYF. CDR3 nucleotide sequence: TGTGCCAGCAGTCAACTCGGGGAAACCTACGAGCAGTACTTC.

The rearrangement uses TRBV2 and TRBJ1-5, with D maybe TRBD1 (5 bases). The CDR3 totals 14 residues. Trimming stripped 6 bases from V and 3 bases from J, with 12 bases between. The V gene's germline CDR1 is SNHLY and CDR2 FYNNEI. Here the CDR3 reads CASRGGGNNQPQHF. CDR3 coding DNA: TGTGCCAGCAGGGGGGGTGGAAACAATCAGCCCCAGCATTTT.

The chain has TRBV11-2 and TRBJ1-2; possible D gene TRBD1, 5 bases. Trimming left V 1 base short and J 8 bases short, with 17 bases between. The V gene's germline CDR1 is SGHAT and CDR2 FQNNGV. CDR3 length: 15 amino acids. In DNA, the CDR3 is TGTGCCAGCAGCTTAGGTAGGGGATTGGACGGCGGCTACACCTTC. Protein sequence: CASSLGRGLDGGYTF. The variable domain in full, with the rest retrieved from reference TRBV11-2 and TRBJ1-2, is EAGVAQSPRYKIIEKRQSVAFWCNPISGHATLYWYQQILGQGPKLLIQFQNNGVVDDSQLPKDRFSAERLKGVDSTLKIQPAKLEDSAVYLCASSLGRGLDGGYTFGSGTRLTVV.

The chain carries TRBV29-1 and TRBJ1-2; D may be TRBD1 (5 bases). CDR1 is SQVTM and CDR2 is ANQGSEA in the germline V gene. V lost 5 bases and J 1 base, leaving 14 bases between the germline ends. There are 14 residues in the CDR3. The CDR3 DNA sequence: TGCAGCGTTCTACAGGAACTGGGTAACTATGGCTACACCTTC. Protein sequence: CSVLQELGNYGYTF.

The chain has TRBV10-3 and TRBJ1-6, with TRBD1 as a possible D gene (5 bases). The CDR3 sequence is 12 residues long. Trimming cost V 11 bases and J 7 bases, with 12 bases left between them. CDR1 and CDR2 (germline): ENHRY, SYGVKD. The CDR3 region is CAGGVSNSPLHF. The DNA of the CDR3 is TGTGCCGGAGGGGTTTCAAATTCACCCCTCCACTTT.

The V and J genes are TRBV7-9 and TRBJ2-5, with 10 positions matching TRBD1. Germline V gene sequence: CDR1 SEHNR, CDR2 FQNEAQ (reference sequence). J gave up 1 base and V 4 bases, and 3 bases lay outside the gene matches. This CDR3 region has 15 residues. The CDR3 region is CASSSRQGAQETQYF. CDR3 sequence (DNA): TGTGCCAGCAGCTCCCGACAGGGGGCCCAAGAGACCCAGTACTTC.

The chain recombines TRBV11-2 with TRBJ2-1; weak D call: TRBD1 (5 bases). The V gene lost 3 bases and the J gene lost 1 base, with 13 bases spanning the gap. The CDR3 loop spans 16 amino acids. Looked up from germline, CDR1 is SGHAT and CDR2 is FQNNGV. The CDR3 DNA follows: TGTGCCAGCAGCTTGAAAGGGGATGGATCCTACAATGAGCAGTTCTTC. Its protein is CASSLKGDGSYNEQFF.

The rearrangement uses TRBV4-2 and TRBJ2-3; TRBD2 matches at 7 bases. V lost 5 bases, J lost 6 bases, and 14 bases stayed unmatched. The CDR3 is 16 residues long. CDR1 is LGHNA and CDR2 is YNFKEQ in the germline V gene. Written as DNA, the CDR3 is TGTGCCAGCAGCTTTGACCCCGGGGGGATCCTTGATACGCAGTATTTT. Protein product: CASSFDPGGILDTQYF.

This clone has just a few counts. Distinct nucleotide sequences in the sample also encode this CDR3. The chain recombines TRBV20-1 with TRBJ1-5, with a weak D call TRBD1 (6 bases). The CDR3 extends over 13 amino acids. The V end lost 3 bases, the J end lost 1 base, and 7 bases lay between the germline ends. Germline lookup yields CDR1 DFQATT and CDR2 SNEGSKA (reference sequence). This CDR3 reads CSASQGSNQPQHF. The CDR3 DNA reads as TGCAGTGCTAGTCAGGGGAGCAATCAGCCCCAGCATTTT.

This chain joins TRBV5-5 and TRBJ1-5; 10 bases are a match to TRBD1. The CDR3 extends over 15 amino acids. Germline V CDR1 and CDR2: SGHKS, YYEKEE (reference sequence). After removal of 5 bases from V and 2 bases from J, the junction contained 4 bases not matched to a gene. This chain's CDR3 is CASSWGTGGNQPQHF. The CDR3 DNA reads TGTGCCAGCAGTTGGGGGACAGGGGGCAATCAGCCCCAGCATTTT.

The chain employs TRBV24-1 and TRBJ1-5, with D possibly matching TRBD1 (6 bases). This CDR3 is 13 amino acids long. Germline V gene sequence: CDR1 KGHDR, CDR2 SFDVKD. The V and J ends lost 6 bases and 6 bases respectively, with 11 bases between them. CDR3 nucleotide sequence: TGTGCCACCAGTCCAGGGGCGGGTCAGCCCCAGCATTTT. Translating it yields CATSPGAGQPQHF.

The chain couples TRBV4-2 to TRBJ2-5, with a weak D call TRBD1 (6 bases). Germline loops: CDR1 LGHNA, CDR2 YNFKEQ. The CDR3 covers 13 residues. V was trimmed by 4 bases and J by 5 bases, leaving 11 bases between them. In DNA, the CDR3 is TGTGCCAGCAGCCTACAGGGTTCGGAGACCCAGTACTTC. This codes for CASSLQGSETQYF.

The CDR3 DNA reads TGTGCCAGCAGTTTGGGTCAGGGGAAGTACGCTTTCTTT. Its translation: CASSLGQGKYAFF. The rearrangement joins TRBV28 to TRBJ1-1; weak D call: TRBD1 (6 bases). Trimming left V 3 bases short and J 11 bases short, with 16 bases between. CDR1 is MDHEN and CDR2 is SYDVKM in the germline V gene. The CDR3 runs to 13 residues.

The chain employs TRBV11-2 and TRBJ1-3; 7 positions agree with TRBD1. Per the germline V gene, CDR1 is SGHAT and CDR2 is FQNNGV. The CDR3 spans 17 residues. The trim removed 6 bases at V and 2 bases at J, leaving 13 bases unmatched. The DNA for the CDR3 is TGTGCCAGCAGGACAATAGGGGGCAGGGCAACTGGAAACACCATATATTTT. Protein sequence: CASRTIGGRATGNTIYF. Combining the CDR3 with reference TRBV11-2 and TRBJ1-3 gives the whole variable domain EAGVAQSPRYKIIEKRQSVAFWCNPISGHATLYWYQQILGQGPKLLIQFQNNGVVDDSQLPKDRFSAERLKGVDSTLKIQPAKLEDSAVYLCASRTIGGRATGNTIYFGEGSWLTVV.

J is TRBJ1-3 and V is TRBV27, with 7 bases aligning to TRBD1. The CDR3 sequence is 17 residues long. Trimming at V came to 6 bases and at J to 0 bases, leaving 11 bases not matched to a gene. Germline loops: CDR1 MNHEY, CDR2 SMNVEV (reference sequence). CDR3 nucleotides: TGTGCCAGCAGACGCAAACCCGGGACAGTCTCTGGAAACACCATATATTTT. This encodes CASRRKPGTVSGNTIYF.

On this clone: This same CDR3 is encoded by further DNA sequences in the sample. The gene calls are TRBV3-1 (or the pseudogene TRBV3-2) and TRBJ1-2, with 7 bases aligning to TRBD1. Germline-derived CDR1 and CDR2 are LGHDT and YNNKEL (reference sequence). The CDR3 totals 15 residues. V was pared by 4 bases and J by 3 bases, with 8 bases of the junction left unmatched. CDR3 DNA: TGTGCCAGCAGCCGGAGGGCCGACAGGGACTATGGCTACACCTTC. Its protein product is CASSRRADRDYGYTF.

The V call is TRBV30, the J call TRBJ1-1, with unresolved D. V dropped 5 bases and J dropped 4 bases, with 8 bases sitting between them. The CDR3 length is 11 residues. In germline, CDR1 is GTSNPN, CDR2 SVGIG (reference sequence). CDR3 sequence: CAWARGTEAFF. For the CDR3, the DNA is TGTGCCTGGGCCCGAGGCACTGAAGCTTTCTTT.

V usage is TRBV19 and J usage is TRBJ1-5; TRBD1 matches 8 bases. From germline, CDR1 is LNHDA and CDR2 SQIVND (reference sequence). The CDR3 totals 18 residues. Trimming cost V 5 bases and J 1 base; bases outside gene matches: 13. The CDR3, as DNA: TGTGCCAGTAGTCCTTCGACAGGGGCTGGTGTGAGCAATCAGCCCCAGCATTTT. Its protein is CASSPSTGAGVSNQPQHF.

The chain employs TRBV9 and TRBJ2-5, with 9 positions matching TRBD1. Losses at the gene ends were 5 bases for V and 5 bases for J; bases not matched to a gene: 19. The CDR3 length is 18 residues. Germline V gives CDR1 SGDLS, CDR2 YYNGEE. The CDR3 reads CASSHPRTGAPGGETQYF. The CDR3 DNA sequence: TGTGCCAGCAGTCACCCCCGGACAGGGGCCCCCGGAGGGGAGACCCAGTACTTC.